This T cell receptor beta chain was found in a study of neurological immune-mediated disorders. Findings of the study overall: HTLV-1-associated myelopathy had the most TCR clonal expansion, and multiple sclerosis had the least, less than healthy controls. One related-CDR3 cluster, identified by phylogenetic grouping, held the repertoires of 18 of 34 multiple sclerosis patients and was a possible signature.

Trimming stripped 2 bases from V and 8 bases from J, with 22 bases between. Germline lookup yields CDR1 SGHTS and CDR2 YDEGEE. CDR3 length: 16 amino acids. Unsorted libraries came from 2 million PBMCs stored at -80 °C. 5'RACE with 10-nucleotide random UMIs produced the cDNA. Using its own MiXCR run on the 5' RACE reads, TCRdb lists one record per CDR3 protein. The sample holds 130,000 or so distinct CDR3 sequences, about 3.4% seen once. This clonotype was seen repeatedly, ten times or more. The antigen remains undetermined. The rearrangement links TRBV5-8 to TRBJ1-2; the D gene is possibly TRBD1 (5 bases). The sample taken for sequencing was PBMCs. The receptor was derived from a woman in her twenties or thirties with multiple sclerosis. The CDR3 protein is CASSLSGARGRDGYTF. CDR3 DNA: TGTGCCAGCAGCTTAAGTGGGGCGCGAGGCAGGGACGGCTACACCTTC.